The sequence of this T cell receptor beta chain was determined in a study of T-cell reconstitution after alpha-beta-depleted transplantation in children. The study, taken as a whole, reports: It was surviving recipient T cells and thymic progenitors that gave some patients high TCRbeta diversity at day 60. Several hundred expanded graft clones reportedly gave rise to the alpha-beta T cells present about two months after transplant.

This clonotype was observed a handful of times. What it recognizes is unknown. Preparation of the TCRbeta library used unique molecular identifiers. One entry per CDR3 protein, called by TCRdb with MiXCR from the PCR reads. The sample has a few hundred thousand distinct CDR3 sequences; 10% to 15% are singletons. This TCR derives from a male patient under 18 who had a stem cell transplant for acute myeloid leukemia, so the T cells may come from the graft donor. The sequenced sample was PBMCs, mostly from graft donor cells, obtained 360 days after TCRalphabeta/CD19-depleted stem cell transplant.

In DNA, the CDR3 is TGCAGCGTTGACAAAGGGGGAGGGGGCAATGAGCAGTTCTTC. Translating gives CSVDKGGGGNEQFF. This chain joins TRBV29-1 and TRBJ2-1; D is possibly TRBD2 (7 bases). CDR3 length: 14 amino acids. V lost 3 bases and J 6 bases, leaving 15 bases between the germline ends. Germline CDR1 is SQVTM and CDR2 is ANQGSEA.